These 25 T cell receptor beta chains were sequenced from one sample in a study of CD8 T cells in Susac syndrome. Reverse transcription used 0.5 to 1 ug RNA and random hexamers. TCRdb passed the immunoSEQ multiplex PCR reads through MiXCR, listing each CDR3 protein once. The table has under 200,000 distinct CDR3 sequences, around 96% seen once. The material sequenced was CD4+ T cells from PBMCs. These receptors were taken from a human donor with Susac syndrome.

The rearrangement uses TRBV6-2 or TRBV6-3 and TRBJ2-7, with 7 bases fitting TRBD1. In germline, CDR1 is MNHEY, CDR2 SVGEGT. V lost 3 bases, J lost 6 bases, and 8 bases stayed unmatched. There are 14 residues in the CDR3. Written as DNA, the CDR3 is TGTGCCAGCAGTTATGGGACAGCTCCCTTCGAGCAGTACTTC. Translating gives CASSYGTAPFEQYF.

The chain has TRBV28 and TRBJ2-6; D may match TRBD1 or TRBD2 (5 bases each). V was shortened by 5 bases and J by 0 bases, with 11 bases between the two germline ends. CDR1 is MDHEN, CDR2 SYDVKM, per germline. This CDR3 comprises 16 residues. CDR3 protein: CASSPPGSSGANVLTF. CDR3 nucleotide sequence: TGTGCCAGCAGTCCCCCAGGGAGCTCTGGGGCCAACGTCCTGACTTTC. The variable domain in full, with the rest retrieved from reference TRBV28 and TRBJ2-6, is DVKVTQSSRYLVKRTGEKVFLECVQDMDHENMFWYRQDPGLGLRLIYFSYDVKMKEKGDIPEGYSVSREKKERFSLILESASTNQTSMYLCASSPPGSSGANVLTFGAGSRLTVL.

The gene calls are TRBV20-1 and TRBJ2-7; D is possibly TRBD2 (6 bases). Trimming stripped 2 bases from V and 4 bases from J, with 15 bases between. Looked up from germline, CDR1 is DFQATT and CDR2 is SNEGSKA (reference sequence). This CDR3 has 14 residues. CDR3 residues: CSARPYSGPYEQYF. CDR3 sequence (DNA): TGCAGTGCTAGACCCTATAGCGGCCCGTACGAGCAGTACTTC.

The V gene is TRBV2, the J gene TRBJ1-4; D not certain. Germline lookup yields CDR1 SNHLY and CDR2 FYNNEI. Trimming cost V 8 bases and J 0 bases, with 7 bases left between them. This CDR3 has 13 residues. The chain's CDR3 is CASGTATNEKLFF. DNA of the CDR3: TGTGCCAGCGGCACGGCAACTAATGAAAAACTGTTTTTT.

The rearrangement links TRBV5-1 to TRBJ2-1; 11 bases fit TRBD2. The CDR3 covers 14 residues. Germline V gene lookup returns CDR1 SGHRS and CDR2 YFSETQ. The V and J ends lost 7 bases and 8 bases, in that order; junction bases with no gene match: 8. CDR3 in DNA: TGCGCCAGCTCTCTAGCGGGGGGATTCGATGAGCAGTTCTTC. This codes for CASSLAGGFDEQFF.

The V and J genes are TRBV29-1 and TRBJ2-1; D is unresolved. Per the germline V gene, CDR1 is SQVTM and CDR2 is ANQGSEA. The CDR3 loop spans 13 amino acids. Trimming took 7 bases from V and 2 from J, leaving 12 bases between them. CDR3 in amino acids: CSGSRTPYNEQFF. In DNA, the CDR3 is TGCAGCGGCTCCCGAACCCCCTACAATGAGCAGTTCTTC.

The chain couples TRBV2 to TRBJ2-5, with D tentatively TRBD1 (5 bases). The V gene lost 6 bases and the J gene lost 1 base, with 12 bases spanning the gap. The germline gives CDR1 SNHLY, CDR2 FYNNEI. This CDR3 contains 14 residues. In nucleotides, the CDR3 is TGTGCCAGCAGCCAACAGGCCCCCCAAGAGACCCAGTACTTC. It yields the protein CASSQQAPQETQYF.

The chain recombines TRBV6-5 with TRBJ2-7; 8 bases fit TRBD1. The trim removed 5 bases at V and 2 bases at J, leaving 5 bases unmatched. From germline, CDR1 is MNHEY and CDR2 SVGAGI. This CDR3 has 14 amino acids. The CDR3 DNA is TGTGCCAGCAGTACCGGACAGGGTACCTACGAGCAGTACTTC. Protein: CASSTGQGTYEQYF.

The DNA of the CDR3 is TGTGCCAGCAGTAGGTCGGGCAGTAGAAACACCATATATTTT. It encodes CASSRSGSRNTIYF. J is TRBJ1-3 and V is TRBV25-1; D call uncertain. V lost 5 bases and J 5 bases, leaving 13 bases between the germline ends. This CDR3 has 14 residues. Germline values: CDR1 MGHDK, CDR2 SYGVNS.

The chain couples TRBV15 to TRBJ2-7; 15 bases match TRBD2. Germline trimming cut 5 bases from V and 3 bases from J; bases unmatched to any gene: 14. Per germline, CDR1 LNHNV and CDR2 YYDKDF (reference sequence). The CDR3 is 19 amino acids. The CDR3 protein is CATSPKPGLAGGRIYEQYF. The DNA of the CDR3 is TGTGCCACCAGCCCTAAGCCGGGACTAGCGGGAGGAAGAATCTACGAGCAGTACTTC. Full variable domain (rest looked up from reference TRBV15 and TRBJ2-7): DAMVIQNPRYQVTQFGKPVTLSCSQTLNHNVMYWYQQKSSQAPKLLFHYYDKDFNNEADTPDNFQSRRPNTSFCFLDIRSPGLGDTAMYLCATSPKPGLAGGRIYEQYFGPGTRLTVT.

This clonotype was observed once. The genes are TRBV20-1 and TRBJ2-1; either TRBD1 or TRBD2 may supply D (5 bases each). Trimming removed 3 bases from V and 6 bases from J, with 15 bases in between. Looked up from germline, CDR1 is DFQATT and CDR2 is SNEGSKA (reference sequence). This CDR3 region has 14 residues. DNA for the CDR3: TGCAGTGCTAGGAGGGCAGGGAACATCAATGAGCAGTTCTTC. This gives the protein CSARRAGNINEQFF.

The J gene is TRBJ2-1, the V gene TRBV20-1, with D perhaps TRBD2 (6 bases). CDR1 is DFQATT and CDR2 is SNEGSKA in the germline V gene (reference sequence). The CDR3 has 15 amino acids. V lost 6 bases, J lost 4 bases, and 19 bases lay in between. The CDR3: CSAPRETSAYNEQFF. The CDR3, as DNA: TGCAGTGCACCGAGAGAGACTAGTGCGTACAATGAGCAGTTCTTC.

The chain is built from TRBV30 and TRBJ2-4; TRBD1 might be the D (7 bases). CDR1 and CDR2 from the germline V gene are GTSNPN and SVGIG (reference sequence). This CDR3 is built from 16 residues. The V end was cut by 0 bases, the J end by 1 base, with 13 bases between. The CDR3 reads CAWSVAAGGAKNIQYF. Here the CDR3 DNA reads TGTGCCTGGAGTGTCGCCGCAGGGGGGGCCAAAAACATTCAGTACTTC.

The V gene is TRBV28, the J gene TRBJ2-3, with D unclear. CDR3 length: 13 residues. Trimming removed 2 bases at V and 6 bases at J, with 9 bases between. Germline V CDR1 and CDR2: MDHEN, SYDVKM. CDR3 in DNA: TGTGCCAGCAGTTTAGAGGCTCATGATACGCAGTATTTT. Translated, it gives CASSLEAHDTQYF.

The rearrangement links TRBV25-1 to TRBJ2-5; 10 bases line up with TRBD1. The CDR3 loop spans 17 amino acids. The germline V gene has CDR1 MGHDK and CDR2 SYGVNS. V was clipped by 2 bases and J by 2 bases; unmatched bases: 8. CDR3 region: CASSEKGQGQIQETQYF. CDR3 in DNA: TGTGCCAGCAGTGAAAAGGGACAGGGGCAAATACAAGAGACCCAGTACTTC.

This chain uses TRBV28 with TRBJ1-2; D is uncertain. V lost 4 bases and J lost 0, with 0 bases in between. The CDR3 loop spans 11 amino acids. The germline V gene encodes CDR1 MDHEN and CDR2 SYDVKM. The CDR3 sequence is CASSSNYGYTF. The CDR3 DNA sequence: TGTGCCAGCAGTTCTAACTATGGCTACACCTTC.

V is TRBV7-8 and J is TRBJ2-1; possible D gene TRBD2, 5 bases. Germline V gives CDR1 SGHVS, CDR2 FQNEAQ. CDR3 length equals 13 residues. Trimming pared 1 base from V and 6 bases from J, leaving 7 bases between. The CDR3 DNA sequence: TGTGCCAGCAGCTTAGTCACTAGCAATGAGCAGTTCTTC. It yields the protein CASSLVTSNEQFF.

The chain employs TRBV7-9 and TRBJ2-1; D is perhaps TRBD1 or TRBD2 (5 bases each). This CDR3 contains 14 residues. Germline CDR1 and CDR2: SEHNR and FQNEAQ (reference sequence). V was trimmed by 8 bases and J by 0 bases, leaving 11 bases between them. CDR3 nucleotide sequence: TGTGCCAGCCCCCGGGACGGCTCCTACAATGAGCAGTTCTTC. Translation gives CASPRDGSYNEQFF.

The V and J genes are TRBV15 and TRBJ1-5; D unclear. The CDR3 length is 14 residues. Germline assignment: CDR1 LNHNV and CDR2 YYDKDF (reference sequence). Trimming shortened V by 1 base and J by 3 bases, and 7 bases separated the two germline ends. The CDR3 DNA follows: TGTGCCACCAGCAGAGCTAGTTTCAATCAGCCCCAGCATTTT. This codes for CATSRASFNQPQHF.

The chain couples TRBV20-1 to TRBJ1-2; tentatively, D is TRBD1 (5 bases). Trimming stripped 5 bases from V and 4 bases from J, with 14 bases between. The CDR3 extends over 13 amino acids. Germline V gene sequence: CDR1 DFQATT, CDR2 SNEGSKA (reference sequence). The CDR3 nucleotides are TGCAGTGCTCCATTGAACACAGGCTATGGCTACACCTTC. Encoded protein: CSAPLNTGYGYTF.

The rearrangement uses TRBV20-1 and TRBJ2-1; a weak D match, TRBD2 (6 bases). The CDR3 is 14 residues long. Germline CDR1 is DFQATT and CDR2 is SNEGSKA (reference sequence). V was shortened by 6 bases and J by 2 bases, with 14 bases between the two germline ends. The CDR3 loop is CSAPIAATYNEQFF. CDR3 nucleotides: TGCAGTGCCCCAATAGCGGCTACCTACAATGAGCAGTTCTTC.

The V gene is TRBV3-1, the J gene TRBJ2-5, with D maybe TRBD1 (5 bases). This CDR3 has 15 residues. Trimming stripped 1 base from V and 5 bases from J, with 14 bases between. CDR1 and CDR2 from the germline V gene are LGHDT and YNNKEL (reference sequence). DNA of the CDR3: TGTGCCAGCAGCCAAGGTTACCCTAAGGGGGAGACCCAGTACTTC. Translation gives CASSQGYPKGETQYF.

The V and J genes are TRBV7-8 and TRBJ2-1; 12 bases align to TRBD2. From germline, CDR1 is SGHVS and CDR2 FQNEAQ. The CDR3 has 18 residues. Germline trimming cut 0 bases from V and 7 bases from J; bases unmatched to any gene: 10. The CDR3 reads CASSLARLAGGQWNEQFF. CDR3 DNA sequence: TGTGCCAGCAGCTTAGCACGGCTAGCGGGGGGGCAATGGAATGAGCAGTTCTTC.

V usage is TRBV25-1 and J usage is TRBJ1-1; 7 bases agree with TRBD1. CDR1 is MGHDK and CDR2 is SYGVNS in the germline V gene. The junction had 3 bases not matched to a gene; V was cut back by 3 bases and J by 5 bases. The CDR3 runs 13 residues. CDR3: CASSDRGLTEAFF. CDR3 DNA: TGTGCCAGCAGTGACAGGGGGTTAACTGAAGCTTTCTTT.

The chain joins TRBV7-3 to TRBJ2-7; a weak D match, TRBD2 (5 bases). The CDR3 length is 14 residues. The germline V and J ends were trimmed by 5 bases and 1 base, with 12 bases remaining between them. CDR1 SGHTA and CDR2 FQGTGA come from the germline V gene. CDR3: CASSPSGSSYEQYF. In DNA form, the CDR3 reads TGTGCCAGCAGCCCAAGCGGATCTTCCTACGAGCAGTACTTC. Full variable domain (remainder filled in from reference TRBV7-3 and TRBJ2-7): GAGVSQTPSNKVTEKGKYVELRCDPISGHTALYWYRQSLGQGPEFLIYFQGTGAADDSGLPNDRFFAVRPEGSVSTLKIQRTERGDSAVYLCASSPSGSSYEQYFGPGTRLTVT.